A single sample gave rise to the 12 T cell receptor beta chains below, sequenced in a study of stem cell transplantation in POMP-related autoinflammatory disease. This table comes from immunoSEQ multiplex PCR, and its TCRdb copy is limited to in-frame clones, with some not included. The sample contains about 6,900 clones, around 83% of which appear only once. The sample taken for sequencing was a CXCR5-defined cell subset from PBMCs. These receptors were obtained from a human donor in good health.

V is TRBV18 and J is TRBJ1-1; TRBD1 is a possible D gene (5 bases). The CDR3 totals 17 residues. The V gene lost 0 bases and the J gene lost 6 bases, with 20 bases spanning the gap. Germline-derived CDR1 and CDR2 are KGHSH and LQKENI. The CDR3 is CASSPPEAGTRFPEAFF. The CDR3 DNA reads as TGTGCCAGCTCACCACCAGAGGCAGGGACGAGGTTTCCTGAAGCTTTCTTT.

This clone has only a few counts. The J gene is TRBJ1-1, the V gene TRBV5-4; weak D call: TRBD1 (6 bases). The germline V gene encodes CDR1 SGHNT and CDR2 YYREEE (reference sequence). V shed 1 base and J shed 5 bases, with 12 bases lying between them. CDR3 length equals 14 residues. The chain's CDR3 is CASSLRGALTEAFF. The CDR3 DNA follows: TGTGCCAGCAGCTTGAGGGGGGCGCTGACTGAAGCTTTCTTT.

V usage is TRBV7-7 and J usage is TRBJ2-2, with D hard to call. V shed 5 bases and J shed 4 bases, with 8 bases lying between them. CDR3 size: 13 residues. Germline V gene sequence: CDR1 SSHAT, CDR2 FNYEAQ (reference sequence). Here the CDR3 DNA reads TGTGCCAGCAGCCCCTCGGGCACCGGGGAGCTGTTTTTT. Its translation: CASSPSGTGELFF.

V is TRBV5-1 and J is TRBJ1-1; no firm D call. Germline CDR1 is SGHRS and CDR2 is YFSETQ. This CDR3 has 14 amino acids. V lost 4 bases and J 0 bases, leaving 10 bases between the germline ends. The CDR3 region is CASSTDGLNTEAFF. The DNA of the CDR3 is TGCGCCAGCAGCACGGACGGTCTGAACACTGAAGCTTTCTTT.

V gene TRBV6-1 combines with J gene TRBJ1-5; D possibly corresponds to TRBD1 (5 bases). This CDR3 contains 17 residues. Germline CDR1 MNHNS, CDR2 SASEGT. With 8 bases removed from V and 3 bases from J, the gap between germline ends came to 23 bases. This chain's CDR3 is CASRVLSRRGDNQPQHF. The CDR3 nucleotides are TGTGCCAGCCGTGTACTCTCCCGGAGGGGAGACAATCAGCCCCAGCATTTT.

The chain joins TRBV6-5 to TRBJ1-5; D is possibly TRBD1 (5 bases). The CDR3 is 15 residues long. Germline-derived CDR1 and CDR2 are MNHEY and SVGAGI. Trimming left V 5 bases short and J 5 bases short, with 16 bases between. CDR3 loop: CASSLRFGGDQPQHF. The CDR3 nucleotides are TGTGCCAGCAGTCTGCGTTTTGGGGGGGATCAGCCCCAGCATTTT.

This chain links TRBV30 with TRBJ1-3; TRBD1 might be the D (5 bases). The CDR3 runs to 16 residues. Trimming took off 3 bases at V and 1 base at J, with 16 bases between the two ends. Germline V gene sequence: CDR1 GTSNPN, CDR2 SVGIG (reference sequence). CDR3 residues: CAWSPGPSLSGNTIYF. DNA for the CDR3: TGTGCCTGGAGCCCGGGACCCTCGCTATCTGGAAACACCATATATTTT.

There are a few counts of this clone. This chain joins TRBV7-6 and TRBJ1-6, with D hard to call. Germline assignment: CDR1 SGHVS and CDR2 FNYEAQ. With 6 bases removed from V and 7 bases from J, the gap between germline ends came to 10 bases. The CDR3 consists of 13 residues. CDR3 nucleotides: TGTGCCAGCAGATCATCCCGAAATTCACCCCTCCACTTT. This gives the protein CASRSSRNSPLHF.

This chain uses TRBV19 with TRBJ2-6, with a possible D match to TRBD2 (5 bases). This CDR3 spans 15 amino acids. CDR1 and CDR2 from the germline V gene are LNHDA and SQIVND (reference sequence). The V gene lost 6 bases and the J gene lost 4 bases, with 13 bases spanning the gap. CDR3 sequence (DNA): TGTGCCAGTAGCCCTTCGGGGAGCGGGGCCAACGTCCTGACTTTC. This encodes CASSPSGSGANVLTF.

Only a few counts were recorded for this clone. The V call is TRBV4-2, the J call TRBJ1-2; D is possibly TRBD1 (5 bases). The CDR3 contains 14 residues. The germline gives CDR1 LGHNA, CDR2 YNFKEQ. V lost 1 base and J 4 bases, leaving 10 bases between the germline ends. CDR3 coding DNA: TGTGCCAGCAGCCAAGCGGGGGAAACCTATGGCTACACCTTC. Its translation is CASSQAGETYGYTF.

CDR3 sequence: CASSVRGEPYNEQFF. CDR3 bases: TGTGCCAGCAGCGTACGAGGGGAGCCCTACAATGAGCAGTTCTTC. This sequence joins TRBV9 and TRBJ2-1; D could derive from TRBD1 or TRBD2 (5 bases each). The V and J ends lost 1 base and 2 bases respectively, with 10 bases between them. This CDR3 is built from 15 residues. Germline V gene lookup returns CDR1 SGDLS and CDR2 YYNGEE.

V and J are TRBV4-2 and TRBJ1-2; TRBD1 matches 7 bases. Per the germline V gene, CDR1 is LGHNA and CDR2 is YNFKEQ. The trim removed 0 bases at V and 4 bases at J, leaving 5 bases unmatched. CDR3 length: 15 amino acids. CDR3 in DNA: TGTGCCAGCAGCCAAGACCACGACAGGGCCTATGGCTACACCTTC. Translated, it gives CASSQDHDRAYGYTF.